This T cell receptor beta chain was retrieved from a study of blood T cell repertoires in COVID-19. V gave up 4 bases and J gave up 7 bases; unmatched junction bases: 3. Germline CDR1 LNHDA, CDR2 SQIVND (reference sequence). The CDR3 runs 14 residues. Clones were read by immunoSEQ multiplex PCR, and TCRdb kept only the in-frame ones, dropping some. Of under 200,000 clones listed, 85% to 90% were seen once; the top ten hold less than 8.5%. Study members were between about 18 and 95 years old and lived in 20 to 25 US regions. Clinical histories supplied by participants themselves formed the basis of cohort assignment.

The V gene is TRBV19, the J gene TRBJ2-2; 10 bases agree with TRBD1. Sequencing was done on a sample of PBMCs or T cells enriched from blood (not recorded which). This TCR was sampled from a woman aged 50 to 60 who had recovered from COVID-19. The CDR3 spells CASSRQGANGELFF. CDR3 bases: TGTGCCAGTAGTAGACAGGGGGCTAACGGGGAGCTGTTTTTT.